Listed below are T cell receptor beta chains from one sample, sequenced in a study of cytomegalovirus exposure and HLA in healthy donors. Sequencing used immunoSEQ multiplex PCR; TCRdb keeps in-frame clones, though not all of them. Of tens of thousands of clones detected, about 60% appear once; the ten largest clones hold about a fifth. Material: PBMCs. The receptors here all came from a man aged 45 to 65 in good health and CMV-seropositive. Both conserved end residues are part of each CDR3. Each record gives: CDR3 protein, CDR3 DNA, D gene, clone size, J gene, V gene. A D gene is named only where the DNA matches it firmly. Some rows have no size entry. The others give once, few or many, or a class for an expanded clone.

CDR3aa: CASLPGDRVQPQHF; CDR3nt: TGTGCCAGCCTTCCGGGGGACAGGGTCCAGCCCCAGCATTTT; d_gene: TRBD1; abundance: NA; j_gene: TRBJ1-5; v_gene: TRBV28
CDR3aa: CAWSVDSGSQPQHF; CDR3nt: TGTGCCTGGAGTGTAGACTCTGGTAGTCAGCCCCAGCATTTT; d_gene: NA; abundance: NA; j_gene: TRBJ1-5; v_gene: TRBV30
CDR3aa: CASSSFTSGDTGELFF; CDR3nt: TGTGCCAGCAGCTCTTTTACTAGCGGGGACACCGGGGAGCTGTTTTTT; d_gene: TRBD2; abundance: NA; j_gene: TRBJ2-2; v_gene: TRBV5-4
CDR3aa: CASSGGDRGGDRPQHF; CDR3nt: TGTGCCAGCAGCGGAGGAGACAGGGGAGGTGATCGGCCCCAGCATTTT; d_gene: TRBD1; abundance: NA; j_gene: TRBJ1-5; v_gene: TRBV2
CDR3aa: CASRKGQGGGNSPLHF; CDR3nt: TGTGCCAGCAGAAAGGGACAGGGGGGGGGTAATTCACCCCTCCACTTT; d_gene: TRBD1; abundance: NA; j_gene: TRBJ1-6; v_gene: TRBV7-9
CDR3aa: CASSESGRGGREQYF; CDR3nt: TGTGCCAGCAGTGAATCTGGGCGGGGGGGCCGCGAGCAGTACTTC; d_gene: TRBD2; abundance: once; j_gene: TRBJ2-7; v_gene: TRBV2
CDR3aa: CASSPTGGGKPQHF; CDR3nt: TGTGCCAGTAGTCCGACAGGGGGTGGAAAGCCCCAGCATTTT; d_gene: TRBD1; abundance: NA; j_gene: TRBJ1-5; v_gene: TRBV19
CDR3aa: CAIRSSGTSGIVGQFF; CDR3nt: TGTGCCATCAGATCCTCCGGGACTAGCGGGATTGTCGGGCAGTTCTTC; d_gene: TRBD2; abundance: NA; j_gene: TRBJ2-1; v_gene: TRBV10-3
CDR3aa: CAIRDQGAGQPQHF; CDR3nt: TGTGCCATCAGGGATCAGGGGGCAGGGCAGCCCCAGCATTTT; d_gene: TRBD1; abundance: NA; j_gene: TRBJ1-5; v_gene: TRBV10-3
CDR3aa: CASSLAGRSNQPQHF; CDR3nt: TGTGCCAGCAGTTTAGCAGGGCGTAGCAATCAGCCCCAGCATTTT; d_gene: NA; abundance: NA; j_gene: TRBJ1-5; v_gene: TRBV28
CDR3aa: CASSTGQASNQPQHF; CDR3nt: TGTGCCAGTAGTACGGGACAAGCTAGCAATCAGCCCCAGCATTTT; d_gene: NA; abundance: NA; j_gene: TRBJ1-5; v_gene: TRBV19
CDR3aa: CASSPTGATNEKLFF; CDR3nt: TGTGCCAGCAGCCCTACGGGGGCAACTAATGAAAAACTGTTTTTT; d_gene: NA; abundance: few; j_gene: TRBJ1-4; v_gene: TRBV2
CDR3aa: CASSFGTGDTEAFF; CDR3nt: TGTGCCAGCAGCTTCGGGACGGGGGACACTGAAGCTTTCTTT; d_gene: NA; abundance: NA; j_gene: TRBJ1-1; v_gene: TRBV7-8
CDR3aa: CASETGDGYEQYF; CDR3nt: TGTGCCAGCGAAACAGGGGACGGCTACGAGCAGTACTTC; d_gene: TRBD1; abundance: NA; j_gene: TRBJ2-7; v_gene: TRBV28
CDR3aa: CASSQVELAGVRTGELFF; CDR3nt: TGCGCCAGCAGCCAAGTAGAACTAGCGGGAGTCCGCACCGGGGAGCTGTTTTTT; d_gene: TRBD2; abundance: NA; j_gene: TRBJ2-2; v_gene: TRBV4-1
CDR3aa: CASSPAGAAYNEQFF; CDR3nt: TGTGCCAGCAGCCCAGCGGGCGCCGCCTACAATGAGCAGTTCTTC; d_gene: NA; abundance: NA; j_gene: TRBJ2-1; v_gene: TRBV9
CDR3aa: CASSSTSGRGSYNEQFF; CDR3nt: TGTGCCAGCAGCTCTACTAGCGGTCGAGGATCCTACAATGAGCAGTTCTTC; d_gene: TRBD2; abundance: NA; j_gene: TRBJ2-1; v_gene: TRBV28
CDR3aa: CASSLGTGLMETQYF; CDR3nt: TGTGCTAGCAGCTTAGGCACAGGGTTAATGGAGACCCAGTACTTC; d_gene: NA; abundance: NA; j_gene: TRBJ2-5; v_gene: TRBV7-7
CDR3aa: CASNLLGNTQYF; CDR3nt: TGTGCCAGCAACCTCCTAGGTAATACGCAGTATTTT; d_gene: NA; abundance: NA; j_gene: TRBJ2-3; v_gene: TRBV28
CDR3aa: CASSLQANSYNEQFF; CDR3nt: TGTGCCAGCAGCTTGCAGGCAAACTCCTACAATGAGCAGTTCTTC; d_gene: NA; abundance: NA; j_gene: TRBJ2-1; v_gene: TRBV5-6
CDR3aa: CASNSGTLYEKLFF; CDR3nt: TGTGCCAGCAACTCCGGGACACTATATGAAAAACTGTTTTTT; d_gene: NA; abundance: few; j_gene: TRBJ1-4; v_gene: TRBV7-9
CDR3aa: CASSSRLRSNQPQHF; CDR3nt: TGTGCCAGCAGTTCCCGATTGAGGAGCAATCAGCCCCAGCATTTT; d_gene: NA; abundance: few; j_gene: TRBJ1-5; v_gene: TRBV28
CDR3aa: CSVRTNYGYTF; CDR3nt: TGCAGTGTGCGGACAAACTATGGCTACACCTTC; d_gene: NA; abundance: NA; j_gene: TRBJ1-2; v_gene: TRBV20-1
CDR3aa: CATSGGGLGKNIQYF; CDR3nt: TGTGCCACCAGCGGGGGGGGCCTTGGCAAAAACATTCAGTACTTC; d_gene: TRBD2; abundance: NA; j_gene: TRBJ2-4; v_gene: TRBV6-5
CDR3aa: CASSVSGGTDTQYF; CDR3nt: TGTGCCAGCAGCGTATCAGGGGGCACAGATACGCAGTATTTT; d_gene: NA; abundance: NA; j_gene: TRBJ2-3; v_gene: TRBV9
CDR3aa: CAWSVLDTHNQPQHF; CDR3nt: TGTGCCTGGAGTGTATTGGACACGCACAATCAGCCCCAGCATTTT; d_gene: NA; abundance: NA; j_gene: TRBJ1-5; v_gene: TRBV30
CDR3aa: CASRSGYEQYF; CDR3nt: TGTGCCAGCAGGTCAGGGTACGAGCAGTACTTC; d_gene: NA; abundance: NA; j_gene: TRBJ2-7; v_gene: TRBV28
CDR3aa: CASSLAQGVWETQYF; CDR3nt: TGTGCCAGCAGCTTGGCTCAGGGGGTCTGGGAGACCCAGTACTTC; d_gene: TRBD1; abundance: NA; j_gene: TRBJ2-5; v_gene: TRBV5-4
CDR3aa: CASSLVGGPGSGNTIYF; CDR3nt: TGTGCCAGCAGCTTGGTGGGCGGGCCTGGGTCTGGAAACACCATATATTTT; d_gene: NA; abundance: NA; j_gene: TRBJ1-3; v_gene: TRBV5-4
CDR3aa: CASSPGQLEAFF; CDR3nt: TGTGCCAGCAGCCCAGGACAGCTGGAAGCTTTCTTT; d_gene: NA; abundance: NA; j_gene: TRBJ1-1; v_gene: TRBV7-9
CDR3aa: CAISRTSTDTQYF; CDR3nt: TGTGCCATCAGCCGGACTAGCACAGATACGCAGTATTTT; d_gene: NA; abundance: few; j_gene: TRBJ2-3; v_gene: TRBV10-3
CDR3aa: CSAGGGSTYEQYF; CDR3nt: TGCAGCGCTGGTGGGGGCAGTACCTACGAGCAGTACTTC; d_gene: NA; abundance: NA; j_gene: TRBJ2-7; v_gene: TRBV29-1
CDR3aa: CASSVRGDQPQHF; CDR3nt: TGCGCCAGCAGCGTCCGGGGGGATCAGCCCCAGCATTTT; d_gene: NA; abundance: NA; j_gene: TRBJ1-5; v_gene: TRBV5-1
CDR3aa: CASSHATGGYGYTF; CDR3nt: TGCGCCAGCAGCCACGCGACAGGGGGTTATGGCTACACCTTC; d_gene: TRBD1; abundance: few; j_gene: TRBJ1-2; v_gene: TRBV4-1
CDR3aa: CASSDTVQYQETQYF; CDR3nt: TGTGCCAGCAGTGATACAGTCCAGTACCAAGAGACCCAGTACTTC; d_gene: NA; abundance: NA; j_gene: TRBJ2-5; v_gene: TRBV6-1
CDR3aa: CSARAHDEQYF; CDR3nt: TGCAGTGCTAGGGCTCACGACGAGCAGTACTTC; d_gene: NA; abundance: NA; j_gene: TRBJ2-7; v_gene: TRBV20-1
CDR3aa: CAQERVKYGYTF; CDR3nt: TGTGCCCAGGAGAGGGTCAAATATGGCTACACCTTC; d_gene: NA; abundance: NA; j_gene: TRBJ1-2; v_gene: TRBV30